A selection of T cell receptor beta chains follows, all from one sample in a study of T cell responses to AZD1222 COVID-19 vaccine. TCRdb's table, derived via immunoSEQ multiplex PCR, lists solely in-frame clones and lacks some. The sample carries about 90,000 clones, around 91% recorded once. The source material was peripheral blood, sampled on day 0 of MenACWY control vaccination. The origin of the receptors is an adult in good health. Each CDR3 is given with its conserved first and last residue. A D gene is named only where the DNA matches it firmly. Size tells how often a clone was seen (once, few, many) or the class of an expanded clone, and some rows leave it out.

D gene	V gene	J gene	clone size	CDR3 DNA	CDR3 protein
TRBD1	TRBV4-3	TRBJ2-5	-	TGCGCCAGCAGCCAAGTGGACAGGGAAGAGACCCAGTACTTC	CASSQVDREETQYF
TRBD1	TRBV28	TRBJ2-7	-	TGTGCAAGCCAGCTTGCGACAGGGATGTACGAGCAGTACTTC	CASQLATGMYEQYF
-	TRBV7-9	TRBJ2-6	-	TGTGCCAGCAGCTTAACTCACAGCTCTGGGGCCAACGTCCTGACTTTC	CASSLTHSSGANVLTF
-	TRBV5-8	TRBJ1-5	-	TGTGCCAGCAGCCCAAGGCTTACCTATAGCAATCAGCCCCAGCATTTT	CASSPRLTYSNQPQHF
TRBD1	TRBV28	TRBJ2-6	-	TGTGCCAGCAGATCGGACAGGGCCCCCTCTGGGGCCAACGTCCTGACTTTC	CASRSDRAPSGANVLTF
-	TRBV24-1	TRBJ2-1	-	TGTGCCACCAGTGTCTATCCCCCCCGGCAGTTCTTC	CATSVYPPRQFF
TRBD1	TRBV6-1	TRBJ2-5	once	TGTGCCAGCAGTGGTAGTCCGGGACAGAGTAGAGAGACCCAGTACTTC	CASSGSPGQSRETQYF
TRBD1	TRBV5-4	TRBJ1-6	-	TGTGCCAGCAGCGACGGGACAGGACGATATAATTCACCCCTCCACTTT	CASSDGTGRYNSPLHF
-	TRBV12-3/TRBV12-4	TRBJ1-1	-	TGTGCCAGCAGCCTAAGTAGCACTGAAGCTTTCTTT	CASSLSSTEAFF
-	TRBV9	TRBJ1-2	few	TGTGCCAGCAGCTACCAGGGGTCGGCTAACTATGGCTACACCTTC	CASSYQGSANYGYTF
-	TRBV20-1	TRBJ2-7	-	TGCAGTGCTAGTAGTGGACACGGCCAGTACTTC	CSASSGHGQYF
-	TRBV10-2	TRBJ2-7	once	TGCGCCAGCAGTGCACTGGCGAGCTACGAGCAGTACTTC	CASSALASYEQYF
-	TRBV7-2	TRBJ2-5	-	TGTGCCAGCAGCTCTGACTCCCCGGGGACCCAGTACTTC	CASSSDSPGTQYF
-	TRBV5-4	TRBJ2-5	-	TGTGCCAGCAGTTTCTCAGGGGAAGAGACCCAGTACTTC	CASSFSGEETQYF